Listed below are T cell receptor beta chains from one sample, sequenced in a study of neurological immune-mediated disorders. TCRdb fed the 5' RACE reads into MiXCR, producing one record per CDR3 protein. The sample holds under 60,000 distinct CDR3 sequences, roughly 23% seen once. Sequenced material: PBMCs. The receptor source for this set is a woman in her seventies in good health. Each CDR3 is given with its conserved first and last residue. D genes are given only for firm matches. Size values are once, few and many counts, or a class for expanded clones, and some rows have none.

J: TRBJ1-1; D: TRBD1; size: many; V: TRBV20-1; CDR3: CSATADRGNTEAFF; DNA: TGCAGTGCTACGGCGGACAGGGGGAACACTGAAGCTTTCTTT
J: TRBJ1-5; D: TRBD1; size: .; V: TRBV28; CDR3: CASSILGTGNNHPLHF; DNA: TGTGCCAGCAGTATACTAGGGACAGGGAACAATCATCCCCTGCATTTT
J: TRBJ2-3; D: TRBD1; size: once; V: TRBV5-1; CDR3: CASSLDRVATDTQYF; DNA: TGCGCTAGCAGCTTGGACAGGGTGGCCACAGATACGCAGTATTTT
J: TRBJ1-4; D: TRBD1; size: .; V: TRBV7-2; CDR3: CASSPRSDRRAKLFF; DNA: TGTGCCAGCAGCCCTAGGTCGGACAGGCGAGCCAAACTGTTTTTT
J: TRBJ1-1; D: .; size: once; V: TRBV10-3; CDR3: CAISEIGTSTEAFF; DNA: TGTGCCATCAGTGAAATCGGGACAAGCACTGAAGCTTTCTTT
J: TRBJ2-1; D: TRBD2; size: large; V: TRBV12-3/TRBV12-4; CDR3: CASSTGTSGTYGQFF; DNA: TGTGCCAGCAGTACCGGGACTAGCGGGACGTATGGTCAGTTCTTC
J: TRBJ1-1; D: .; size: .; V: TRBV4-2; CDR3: CASSQDAPDGFGNTEAFF; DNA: TGTGCCAGCAGCCAAGATGCGCCGGACGGGTTTGGGAACACTGAAGCTTTCTTT
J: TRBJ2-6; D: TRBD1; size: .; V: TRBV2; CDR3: CASRGQGALGANVLTF; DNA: TGTGCCAGCAGAGGACAGGGGGCTTTGGGGGCCAACGTCCTGACTTTC
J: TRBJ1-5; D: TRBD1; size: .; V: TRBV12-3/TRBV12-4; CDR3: CASSPGQGSHQPQHF; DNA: TGTGCCAGCAGCCCGGGACAGGGTAGTCATCAGCCCCAGCATTTT
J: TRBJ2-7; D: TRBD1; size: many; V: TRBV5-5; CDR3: CASSLGYRGYEQYF; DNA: TGTGCCAGCAGCTTGGGATACAGGGGCTACGAGCAGTACTTC
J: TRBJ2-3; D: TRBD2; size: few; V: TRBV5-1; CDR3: CASTESGGTDTQYF; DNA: TGCGCCAGCACAGAGAGCGGGGGCACAGATACGCAGTATTTT
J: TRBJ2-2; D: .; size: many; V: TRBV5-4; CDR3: CASSPGTTMRELFF; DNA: TGTGCCAGCAGCCCCGGGACAACTATGAGGGAGCTGTTTTTT
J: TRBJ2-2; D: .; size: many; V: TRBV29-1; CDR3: CSGRVLNTGELFF; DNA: TGCAGCGGCAGGGTCCTGAACACCGGGGAGCTGTTTTTT